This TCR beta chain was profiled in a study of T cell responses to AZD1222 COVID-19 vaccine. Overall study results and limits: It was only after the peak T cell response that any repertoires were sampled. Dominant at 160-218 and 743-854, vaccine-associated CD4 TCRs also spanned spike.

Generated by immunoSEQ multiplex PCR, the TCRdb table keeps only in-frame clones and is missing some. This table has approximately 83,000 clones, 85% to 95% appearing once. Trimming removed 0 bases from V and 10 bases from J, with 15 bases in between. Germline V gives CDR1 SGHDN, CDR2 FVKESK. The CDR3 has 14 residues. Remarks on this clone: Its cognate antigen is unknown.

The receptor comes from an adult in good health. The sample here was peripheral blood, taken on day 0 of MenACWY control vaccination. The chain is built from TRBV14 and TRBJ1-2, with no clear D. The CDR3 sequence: CASSQDWLGTAYTF. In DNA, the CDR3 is TGTGCCAGCAGCCAAGATTGGTTAGGTACTGCCTACACCTTC.